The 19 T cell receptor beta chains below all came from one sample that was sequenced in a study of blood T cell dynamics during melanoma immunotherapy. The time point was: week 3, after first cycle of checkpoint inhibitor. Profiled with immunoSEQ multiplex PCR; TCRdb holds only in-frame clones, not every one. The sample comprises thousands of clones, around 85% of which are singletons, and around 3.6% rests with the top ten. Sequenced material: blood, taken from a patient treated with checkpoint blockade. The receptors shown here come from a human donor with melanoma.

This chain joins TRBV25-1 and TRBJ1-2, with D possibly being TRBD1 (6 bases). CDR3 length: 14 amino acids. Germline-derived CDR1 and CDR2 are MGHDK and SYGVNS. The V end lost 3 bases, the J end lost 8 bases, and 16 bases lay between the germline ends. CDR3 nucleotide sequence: TGTGCCAGCAGTGAGTGGCAGGGGATAGGGGGCTACACCTTC. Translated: CASSEWQGIGGYTF.

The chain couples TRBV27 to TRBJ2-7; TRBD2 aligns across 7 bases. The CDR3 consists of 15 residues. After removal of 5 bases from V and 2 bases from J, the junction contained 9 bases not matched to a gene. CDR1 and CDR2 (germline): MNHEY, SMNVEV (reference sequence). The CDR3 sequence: CASSARAGRAYEQYF. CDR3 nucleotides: TGTGCCAGCAGTGCCCGGGCAGGGAGGGCCTACGAGCAGTACTTC.

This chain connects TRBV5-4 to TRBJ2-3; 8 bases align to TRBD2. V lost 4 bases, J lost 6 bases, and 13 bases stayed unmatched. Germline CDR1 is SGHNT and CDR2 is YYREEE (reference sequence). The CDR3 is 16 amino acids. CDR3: CASSRLGAGVSDTQYF. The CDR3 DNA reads TGTGCCAGCAGCCGCCTGGGAGCGGGAGTATCCGATACGCAGTATTTT. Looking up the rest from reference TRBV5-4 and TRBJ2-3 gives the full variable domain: ETGVTQSPTHLIKTRGQQVTLRCSSQSGHNTVSWYQQALGQGPQFIFQYYREEENGRGNFPPRFSGLQFPNYSSELNVNALELDDSALYLCASSRLGAGVSDTQYFGPGTRLTVL.

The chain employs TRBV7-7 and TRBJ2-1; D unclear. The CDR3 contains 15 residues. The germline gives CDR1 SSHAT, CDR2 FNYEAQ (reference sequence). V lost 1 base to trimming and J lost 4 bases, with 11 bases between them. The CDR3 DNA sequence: TGTGCCAGCAGCTTAGGAGACGTACCTTACAATGAGCAGTTCTTC. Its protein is CASSLGDVPYNEQFF.

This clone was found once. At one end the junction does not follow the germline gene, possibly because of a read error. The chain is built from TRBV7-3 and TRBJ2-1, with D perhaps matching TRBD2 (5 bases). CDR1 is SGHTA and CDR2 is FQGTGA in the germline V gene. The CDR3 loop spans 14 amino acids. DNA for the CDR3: TGTGCCAGCAGCATAACCGGGAATCACAATGAGCAGTTCTTC. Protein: CASSITGNHNEQFF.

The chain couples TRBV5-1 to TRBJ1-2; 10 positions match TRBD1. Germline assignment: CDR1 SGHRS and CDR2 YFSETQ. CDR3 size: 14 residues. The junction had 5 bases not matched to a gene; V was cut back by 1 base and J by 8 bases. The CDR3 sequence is CASSLRQGAGGYTF. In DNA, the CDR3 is TGCGCCAGCAGCTTGCGACAGGGGGCTGGGGGCTACACCTTC.

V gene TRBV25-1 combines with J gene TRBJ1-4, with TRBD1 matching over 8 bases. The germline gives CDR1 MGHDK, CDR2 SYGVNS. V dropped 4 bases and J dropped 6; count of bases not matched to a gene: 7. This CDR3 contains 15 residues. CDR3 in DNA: TGTGCCAGCAGTGGAGACAACAGGGGGGATGAAAAACTGTTTTTT. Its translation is CASSGDNRGDEKLFF.

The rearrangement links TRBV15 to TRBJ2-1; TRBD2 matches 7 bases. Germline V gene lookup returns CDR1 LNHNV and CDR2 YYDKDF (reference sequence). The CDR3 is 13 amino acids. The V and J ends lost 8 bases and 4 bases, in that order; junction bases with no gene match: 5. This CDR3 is CATEAGAYNEQFF. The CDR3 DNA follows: TGTGCCACCGAGGCGGGAGCTTACAATGAGCAGTTCTTC.

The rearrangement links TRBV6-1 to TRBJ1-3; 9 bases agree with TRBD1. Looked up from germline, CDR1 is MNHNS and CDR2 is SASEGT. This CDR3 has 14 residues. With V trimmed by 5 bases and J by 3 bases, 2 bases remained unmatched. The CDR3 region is CASSTGGGGNTIYF. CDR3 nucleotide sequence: TGTGCCAGCAGTACAGGGGGCGGTGGAAACACCATATATTTT.

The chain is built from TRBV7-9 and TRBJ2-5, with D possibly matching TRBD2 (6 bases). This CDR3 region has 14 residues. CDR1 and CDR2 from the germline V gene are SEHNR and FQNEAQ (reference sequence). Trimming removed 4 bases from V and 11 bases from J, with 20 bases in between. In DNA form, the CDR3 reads TGTGCCAGCAGCTCCTCCGGCGGGACGGGAGAGCAGTACTTC. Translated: CASSSSGGTGEQYF.

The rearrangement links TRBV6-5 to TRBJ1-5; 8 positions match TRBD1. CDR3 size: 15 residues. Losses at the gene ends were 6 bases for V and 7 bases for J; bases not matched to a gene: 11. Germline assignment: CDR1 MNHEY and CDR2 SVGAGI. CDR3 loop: CASRPDRAVGQPQHF. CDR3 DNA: TGTGCCAGCAGACCGGACAGGGCCGTGGGACAGCCCCAGCATTTT.

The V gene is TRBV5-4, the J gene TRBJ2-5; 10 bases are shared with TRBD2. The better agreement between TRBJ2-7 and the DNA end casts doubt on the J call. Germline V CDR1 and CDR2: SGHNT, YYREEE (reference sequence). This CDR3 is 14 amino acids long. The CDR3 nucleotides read TGTGCCAGCAGCTCCGGGACTAGCGTCTACGAGCAGTACTTC. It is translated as CASSSGTSVYEQYF.

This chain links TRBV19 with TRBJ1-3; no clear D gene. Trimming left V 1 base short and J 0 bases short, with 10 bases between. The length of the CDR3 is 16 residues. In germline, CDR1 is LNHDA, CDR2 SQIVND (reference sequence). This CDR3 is CASSIGRQSSGNTIYF. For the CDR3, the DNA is TGTGCCAGTAGTATAGGTCGGCAGAGCTCTGGAAACACCATATATTTT.

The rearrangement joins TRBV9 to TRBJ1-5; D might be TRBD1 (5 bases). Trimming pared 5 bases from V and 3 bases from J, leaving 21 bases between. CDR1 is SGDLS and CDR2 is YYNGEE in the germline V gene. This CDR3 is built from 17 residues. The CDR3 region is CASSLGMGGTNNQPQHF. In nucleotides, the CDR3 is TGTGCCAGCAGTTTGGGGATGGGGGGGACTAACAATCAGCCCCAGCATTTT.

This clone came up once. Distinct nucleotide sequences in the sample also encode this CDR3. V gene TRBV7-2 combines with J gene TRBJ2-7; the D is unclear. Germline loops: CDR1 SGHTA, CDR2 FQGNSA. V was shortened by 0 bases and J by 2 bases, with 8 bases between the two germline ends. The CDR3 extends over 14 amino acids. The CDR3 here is CASSLASRTYEQYF. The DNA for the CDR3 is TGTGCCAGCAGCTTAGCGTCTAGAACCTACGAGCAGTACTTC.

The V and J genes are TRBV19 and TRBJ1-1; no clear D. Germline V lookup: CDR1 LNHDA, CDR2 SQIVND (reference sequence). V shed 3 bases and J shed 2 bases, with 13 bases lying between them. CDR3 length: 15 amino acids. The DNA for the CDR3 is TGTGCCAGTAGTATTCTGGCAGGACGAAACACTGAAGCTTTCTTT. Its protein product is CASSILAGRNTEAFF. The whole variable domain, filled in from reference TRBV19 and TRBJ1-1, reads DGGITQSPKYLFRKEGQNVTLSCEQNLNHDAMYWYRQDPGQGLRLIYYSQIVNDFQKGDIAEGYSVSREKKESFPLTVTSAQKNPTAFYLCASSILAGRNTEAFFGQGTRLTVV.

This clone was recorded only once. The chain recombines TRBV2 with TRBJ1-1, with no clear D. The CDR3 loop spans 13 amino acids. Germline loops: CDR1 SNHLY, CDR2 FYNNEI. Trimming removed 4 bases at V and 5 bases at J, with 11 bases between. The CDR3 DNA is TGTGCCAGCAGTGCTGAGTTGGGGACTGAAGCTTTCTTT. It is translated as CASSAELGTEAFF.

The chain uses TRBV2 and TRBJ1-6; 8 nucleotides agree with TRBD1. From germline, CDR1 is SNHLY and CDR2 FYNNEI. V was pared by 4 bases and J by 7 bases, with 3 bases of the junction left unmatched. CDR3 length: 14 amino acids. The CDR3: CASSVTGGNSPLHF. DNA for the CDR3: TGTGCCAGCAGTGTAACAGGGGGAAATTCACCCCTCCACTTT.

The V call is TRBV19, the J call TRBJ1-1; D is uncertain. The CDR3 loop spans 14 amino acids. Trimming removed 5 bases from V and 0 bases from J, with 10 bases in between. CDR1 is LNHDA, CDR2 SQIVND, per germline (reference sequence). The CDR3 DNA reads TGTGCCAGTAGTCCAGTGACCATGAACACTGAAGCTTTCTTT. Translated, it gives CASSPVTMNTEAFF.